This section outlines one T cell receptor (beta chain) sequence together with its context. Its antigen is not known. PCR amplification relied on 60 Vbeta primers (plus 13 Jbeta primers). Sequencing used immunoSEQ multiplex PCR; TCRdb keeps in-frame clones, though not all of them. The top ten hold about a tenth of the sample, which has 100,000 to 150,000 clones, around 80% seen once. This sample was included in a study of cytomegalovirus exposure and HLA in healthy donors. Study-wide points: The authors confirmed in vitro that a few CMV-associated chains were specific for CMV antigens.

The sample taken for sequencing was PBMCs. The TCR comes from a young man in good health and CMV-seropositive.

The CDR3: CASSKGFRGGGNTEAFF. The CDR3 DNA sequence: TGTGCCAGCAGCAAAGGTTTCCGGGGCGGGGGGAACACTGAAGCTTTCTTT. J is TRBJ1-1 and V is TRBV21-1. TRBV21-1 is deemed a pseudogene. CDR3 length: 17 amino acids.